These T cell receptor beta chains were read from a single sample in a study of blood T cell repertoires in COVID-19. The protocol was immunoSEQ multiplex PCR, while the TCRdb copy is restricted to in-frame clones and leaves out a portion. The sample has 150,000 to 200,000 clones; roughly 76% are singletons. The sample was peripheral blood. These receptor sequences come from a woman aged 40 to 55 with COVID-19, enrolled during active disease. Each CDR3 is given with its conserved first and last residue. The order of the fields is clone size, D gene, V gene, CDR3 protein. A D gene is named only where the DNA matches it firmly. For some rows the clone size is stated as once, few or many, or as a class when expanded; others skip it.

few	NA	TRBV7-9	CASSSQLVRAGELFF
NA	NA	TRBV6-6	CASSQSRKAFF
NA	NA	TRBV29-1	CSCAWGHTGELFF
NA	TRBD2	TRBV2	CARTGTSAYNEQFF
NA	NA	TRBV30	CAWSVNGGLGTEAFF
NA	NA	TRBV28	CASSITLTGGNTIYF
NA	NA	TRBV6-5	CASSSHQAGLNTEAFF
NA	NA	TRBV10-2	CASSGGNTGELFF
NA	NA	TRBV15	CATSRGLRPREQYF
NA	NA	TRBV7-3	CASSSQGLGTGELFF
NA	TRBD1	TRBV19	CASSLRQGANGELFF
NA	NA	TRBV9	CASSPTGFNGVTQYF
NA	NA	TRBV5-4	CASSLGGLGYTF
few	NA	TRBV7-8	CASRRRDTDTQYF
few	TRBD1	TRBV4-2	CASSQETGGGPQHF
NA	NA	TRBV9	CASSQKGDVQYF
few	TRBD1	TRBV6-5	CASSAGQINSPLHF
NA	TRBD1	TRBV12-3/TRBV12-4	CASSSRDREAFF
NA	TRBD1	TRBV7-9	CASSNHRGNTGELFF